This paragraph covers one TCR beta chain sequence. Its antigen is unknown. Within one base of it there is no much larger clone, and no base qualities were kept. This sample is part of a study of shared clonotypes between healthy human individuals (dated by TCRdb to 2018 to 2020). Concerning the study at large: Two women and three men aged 18 to 49 years were included in the cohort. For each donor, CD4 naive and CD4 memory were each given three plates, CD8 naive was given two plates, and CD8 memory was given one plate. Blood TCR repertoires of a handful of healthy adults were deeply sequenced to estimate repertoire size and the extent of clonotype sharing between individuals. Libraries were prepared and TCR repertoires were sequenced by different laboratories using diverse techniques, in order to increase sequencing depth and limit assay-specific biases. Leukapheresis yielded between about 0.9 and 9 billion PBMCs per donor. Study-wide conclusions, independent of this receptor: Based on pairwise subsampling, the degree of clonotype sharing among donors was expected to be affected by sequencing depth. The genetic and exposure-history diversity represented was limited by the small number of donors. Naive subsets generally had larger estimated clonotype richness than memory subsets. Approximately 5% of naive CD4, around 3.5% of naive CD8, 2.3% of memory CD4, and 0.35% to 0.4% of memory CD8 clonotypes were shared across several donors. Compared with non-shared clonotypes, the clonotypes found in all four sorted-subset donors had higher generation probabilities. Even with the large sequencing depth, rarefaction of the sorted-subset datasets indicated that sequencing was incomplete. Only blood was sampled, and tissue TCR repertoires likely differ from those in blood.

V is cut by 6 bases and J by 0 bases, and the space between the germline ends is 12 bases. The CDR3 runs 16 residues from the cysteine to the phenylalanine. Only the CDR3 DNA stays, 48 bases, in frame from base 1. CDR1 is given as MRHNA and CDR2 as SNTAGT, both from the germline V gene. Healthy HIV-negative adults with no recently reported acute infections or vaccinations were included as donors. Every donor was a Caucasian adult living in Nashville, Tennessee, USA. CD4+ T cells were enriched by magnetic negative selection; naive cells were then positively selected on CD45RA, and the negative fraction formed the memory subset. After blood collection by leukapheresis, PBMCs were isolated using Ficoll-Histopaque density gradient centrifugation and then cryopreserved in the vapor phase of liquid nitrogen. Purity and quantity of every magnetically sorted T cell population were checked by analytical flow cytometry. Each sorted fraction had its genomic DNA isolated and then quantified by UV absorbance on a Nanodrop 2000c.

Using the deep immunoSEQ assay, TCR CDR3 regions were amplified from genomic DNA by multiplex PCR. Extracted genomic DNA from each cell subset was spread evenly across all wells of several immunoSEQ 96-well plates, with each plate serving as a replicate. For sorted subsets, each replicate PCR was loaded with about 200 ng genomic DNA, equivalent to 30,000 or so T cell genomes. The purified libraries were quantified using a Qubit 3.0 fluorometer, sized with a Bioanalyzer 2100, and then quantified again using the KAPA Library Quantification kit. Every immunoSEQ 96-well plate was sequenced on a dedicated single-read 150-cycle Illumina NextSeq 550 flow cell. As for the original processing: Because the immunoSEQ output held only junctional sequences and lacked quality scores, the filtering could not match the filtering applied to full-length reads. Sequences were annotated with PyIR, a Python wrapper for IgBLAST v1.9, and V/J genes and CDR3 were assigned using IMGT germline references. Reads were removed for weak V/J assignments (E-value above 1e-6), missing CDR3, stop codons, out-of-frame junctions, or ambiguous translated residues. V3J clonotypes were defined as sequences sharing an identical inferred V gene, J gene, and CDR3 amino acid sequence. Percentage overlap between repertoires was computed as shared unique clonotypes divided by the size of the smaller repertoire. Richness of each repertoire was evaluated using RTK rarefaction, the Chao1 estimator, and Recon v2.1 estimates of unobserved clonotypes. OLGA was used to compute generation probabilities for all TCRbeta clonotypes that the gDNA method yielded from four donors. This is the immuneACCESS table as TCRdb keeps it, with only in-frame sequences that have V and J called. A part of the clones is gone; compared with another copy, unresolved V genes explain less than half, and the rest is unexplained. V, J and clone size reflect that table, while D and trimming were determined from the DNA. A total of 1.6 million or so clones appear in this sample, more than 95% of them only once. Together, the top ten hold 1.2% of the sample.

The sequenced material came from naive CD4+ T cells sorted from blood. The cell subset or site label corresponds to: CD45RA+ positively selected. This TCR derives from a man aged 25 to 45 in good health. The chain links TRBV6-4 with TRBJ2-6; perhaps TRBD1 is the D gene, with 6 bases matching. The nucleotide sequence is TGTGCCAGCAGGGACAGTTTAATCTCTGGGGCCAACGTCCTGACTTTC. This encodes CASRDSLISGANVLTF.